These 15 T cell receptor beta chains share one sample of origin, sequenced in a study of Ad26.COV2.S vaccination and SARS-CoV-2 variants. Measured with immunoSEQ multiplex PCR; TCRdb has only the in-frame clones, and not every one. This sample has roughly 92,000 clones, with 82% found just once. Sequencing used peripheral blood, obtained after recovery from COVID-19. Receptors were obtained from a human donor who had recovered from COVID-19.

This clone was found a few times. The chain has TRBV7-9 and TRBJ2-7; 9 bases are shared with TRBD1. Trimming cost V 4 bases and J 4 bases; bases outside gene matches: 5. Germline CDR1 reads SEHNR; CDR2 reads FQNEAQ (reference sequence). The CDR3 has 14 residues. The chain's CDR3 is CASSSGTGTYEQYF. CDR3 nucleotide sequence: TGTGCCAGCAGCTCGGGGACAGGGACTTACGAGCAGTACTTC.

The chain joins TRBV9 to TRBJ2-2; D remains unclear. The CDR3 loop spans 15 amino acids. Between the trimmed V and J ends, which lost 1 base and 1 base, there was a span of 8 bases. Germline CDR1 and CDR2: SGDLS and YYNGEE. Here the CDR3 reads CASSVRKGNTGELFF. In DNA, the CDR3 is TGTGCCAGCAGCGTAAGAAAAGGGAACACCGGGGAGCTGTTTTTT.

This chain uses TRBV12-3 or TRBV12-4 with TRBJ1-1, with D uncertain. This CDR3 comprises 13 residues. V was shortened by 6 bases and J by 5 bases, with 13 bases between the two germline ends. CDR3 protein: CASRSGGLTEAFF. The CDR3 region has the DNA TGTGCCAGCAGGTCTGGAGGGTTGACTGAAGCTTTCTTT.

This clone was recorded once. The genes are TRBV28 and TRBJ2-3; tentative D call: TRBD1 (6 bases). Trimming shortened V by 5 bases and J by 0 bases, and 12 bases separated the two germline ends. CDR3 size: 15 residues. The germline V gene has CDR1 MDHEN and CDR2 SYDVKM. The CDR3 sequence is CASSTIQGSTDTQYF. The CDR3 DNA reads TGTGCCAGCAGTACCATACAGGGTAGCACAGATACGCAGTATTTT. Full variable domain (outside the CDR3, taken from reference TRBV28 and TRBJ2-3): DVKVTQSSRYLVKRTGEKVFLECVQDMDHENMFWYRQDPGLGLRLIYFSYDVKMKEKGDIPEGYSVSREKKERFSLILESASTNQTSMYLCASSTIQGSTDTQYFGPGTRLTVL.

The chain couples TRBV6-2 or TRBV6-3 to TRBJ2-1; D is undetermined. The CDR3 totals 15 residues. Germline CDR1 and CDR2: MNHEY and SVGEGT. V lost 2 bases, J lost 9 bases, and 17 bases lay in between. The CDR3 DNA is TGTGCCAGCAGTTACCAAGCCATCCACTCCTCTGAGCAGTTCTTC. This sequence encodes CASSYQAIHSSEQFF.

This chain uses TRBV4-1 with TRBJ1-4, with 7 bases identical to TRBD1. The CDR3 runs 15 residues. The ends lost 4 bases at V and 5 bases at J; junction bases unmatched: 7. CDR1 MGHRA and CDR2 YSYEKL come from the germline V gene. The CDR3 bases are TGCGCCAGCAGCCTGTTGGGACAGAAAAATGAAAAACTGTTTTTT. This translates into CASSLLGQKNEKLFF.

This clone was recorded only once. V is TRBV5-1 and J is TRBJ1-2, with TRBD1 matching over 8 bases. The V segment lost 3 bases and the J segment 4 bases; nucleotides outside the gene matches: 5. Germline V gives CDR1 SGHRS, CDR2 YFSETQ. The CDR3 loop spans 14 amino acids. CDR3 DNA sequence: TGCGCCAGCAGCTCACCGGACAGGGCCTATGGCTACACCTTC. Protein: CASSSPDRAYGYTF.

The J gene is TRBJ2-5, the V gene TRBV6-2 or TRBV6-3, with 10 bases fitting TRBD2. This CDR3 has 15 amino acids. Germline CDR1 is MNHEY and CDR2 is SVGEGT. V lost 5 bases and J lost 6; bases outside the gene matches: 9. Here the CDR3 DNA reads TGTGCCAGCAGTGATATAGCGGGAGGTGCGAAGACCCAGTACTTC. Amino acids: CASSDIAGGAKTQYF.

In this sample, this clone turned up once. The genes are TRBV18 and TRBJ2-7, with a weak D call TRBD1 (6 bases). The germline V gene encodes CDR1 KGHSH and CDR2 LQKENI. The CDR3 sequence is 15 residues long. V lost 3 bases to trimming and J lost 2 bases, with 14 bases between them. The CDR3 nucleotides read TGTGCCAGCTCACCCACGGCAGGGACACCCTACGAGCAGTACTTC. Its translation is CASSPTAGTPYEQYF.

V gene TRBV28 combines with J gene TRBJ2-2; D is possibly TRBD1 (5 bases). The CDR3 extends over 16 amino acids. V lost 6 bases, J lost 6 bases, and 20 bases lay in between. Germline CDR1 MDHEN, CDR2 SYDVKM. CDR3 nucleotides: TGTGCCAGCAGATATTTAGGGGCCCCCGTGCCCGGGGAGCTGTTTTTT. This gives the protein CASRYLGAPVPGELFF.

The CDR3 DNA is TGTGCCAGCAGATTTACAGGGAACAATGAGCAGTTCTTC. This encodes CASRFTGNNEQFF. The chain uses TRBV11-2 and TRBJ2-1, with a tentative D call TRBD1 (6 bases). The V end was cut by 6 bases, the J end by 5 bases, with 11 bases between. Germline CDR1 is SGHAT and CDR2 is FQNNGV. This CDR3 spans 13 amino acids. The entire variable domain, with the rest obtained from reference TRBV11-2 and TRBJ2-1, is as follows: EAGVAQSPRYKIIEKRQSVAFWCNPISGHATLYWYQQILGQGPKLLIQFQNNGVVDDSQLPKDRFSAERLKGVDSTLKIQPAKLEDSAVYLCASRFTGNNEQFFGPGTRLTVL.

The chain employs TRBV14 and TRBJ1-5; no definite D call. The V end was cut by 3 bases, the J end by 3 bases, with 6 bases between. CDR3 length: 13 amino acids. CDR1 SGHDN and CDR2 FVKESK come from the germline V gene. CDR3 sequence reads: CASSQSFNQPQHF. CDR3 in DNA: TGTGCCAGCAGCCAGAGCTTCAATCAGCCCCAGCATTTT.

The chain recombines TRBV7-9 with TRBJ1-1, with D unclear. CDR1 SEHNR and CDR2 FQNEAQ come from the germline V gene (reference sequence). The V end lost 4 bases, the J end lost 11 bases, and 17 bases lay between the germline ends. This CDR3 comprises 13 residues. The CDR3 region has the DNA TGTGCCAGCAGCTCGAATCTGGCAGGTGGGGCTTTCTTT. It encodes CASSSNLAGGAFF.

V usage is TRBV19 and J usage is TRBJ2-3; 9 nucleotides agree with TRBD2. V lost 5 bases to trimming and J lost 4 bases; unmatched junction nucleotides: 7. Germline V lookup: CDR1 LNHDA, CDR2 SQIVND (reference sequence). The length of the CDR3 is 15 residues. This CDR3 reads CASSGLAGGPDTQYF. The CDR3 coding sequence is TGTGCCAGTAGTGGGCTGGCGGGAGGGCCAGATACGCAGTATTTT.

This chain connects TRBV6-2 or TRBV6-3 to TRBJ1-1; D is unclear. CDR1 and CDR2 (germline): MNHEY, SVGEGT. The CDR3 consists of 13 residues. Trimming cost V 2 bases and J 1 base, with 5 bases left between them. The CDR3 nucleotides read TGTGCCAGCAGTTACCTATGGAACACTGAAGCTTTCTTT. Translating it yields CASSYLWNTEAFF.